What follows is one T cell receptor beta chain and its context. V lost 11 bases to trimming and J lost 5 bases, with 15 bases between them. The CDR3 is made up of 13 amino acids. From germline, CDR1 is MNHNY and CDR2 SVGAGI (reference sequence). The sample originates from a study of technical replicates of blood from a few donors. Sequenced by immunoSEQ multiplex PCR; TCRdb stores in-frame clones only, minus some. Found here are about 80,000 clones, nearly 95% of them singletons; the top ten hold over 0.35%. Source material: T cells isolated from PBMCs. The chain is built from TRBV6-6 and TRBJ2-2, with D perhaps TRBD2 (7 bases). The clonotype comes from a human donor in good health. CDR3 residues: CAGGGPSTGELFF. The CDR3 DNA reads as TGTGCCGGCGGGGGCCCTAGTACCGGGGAGCTGTTTTTT.